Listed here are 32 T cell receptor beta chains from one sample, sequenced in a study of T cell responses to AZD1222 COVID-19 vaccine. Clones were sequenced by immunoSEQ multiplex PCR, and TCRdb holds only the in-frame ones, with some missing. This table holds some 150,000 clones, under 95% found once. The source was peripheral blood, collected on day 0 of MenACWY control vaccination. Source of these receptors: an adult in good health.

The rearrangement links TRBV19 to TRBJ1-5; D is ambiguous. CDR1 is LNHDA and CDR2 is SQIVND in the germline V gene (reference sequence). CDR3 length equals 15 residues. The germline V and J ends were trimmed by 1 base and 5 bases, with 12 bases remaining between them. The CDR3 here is CASSIGAYIDQPQHF. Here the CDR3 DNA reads TGTGCCAGTAGTATAGGGGCATACATCGATCAGCCCCAGCATTTT.

As DNA, the CDR3 is TGCGCCAGCGAGGATTGGAGGGGCAACACCGGGGAGCTGTTTTTT. This translates into CASEDWRGNTGELFF. The J gene is TRBJ2-2, the V gene TRBV4-1, with D possibly being TRBD2 (6 bases). V shed 8 bases and J shed 2 bases, with 15 bases lying between them. From germline, CDR1 is MGHRA and CDR2 YSYEKL. The CDR3 covers 15 residues.

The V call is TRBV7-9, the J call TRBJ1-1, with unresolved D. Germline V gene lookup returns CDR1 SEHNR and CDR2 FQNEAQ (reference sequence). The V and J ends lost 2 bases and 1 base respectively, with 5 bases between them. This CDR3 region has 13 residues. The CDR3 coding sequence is TGTGCCAGCAGCTTACTGGGGAACACTGAAGCTTTCTTT. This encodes CASSLLGNTEAFF.

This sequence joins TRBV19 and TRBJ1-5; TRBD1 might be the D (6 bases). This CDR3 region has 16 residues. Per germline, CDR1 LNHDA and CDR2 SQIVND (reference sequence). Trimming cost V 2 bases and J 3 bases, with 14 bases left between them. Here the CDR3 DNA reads TGTGCCAGTAGTATACTAGGTCGGGGGGCCAATCAGCCCCAGCATTTT. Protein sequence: CASSILGRGANQPQHF.

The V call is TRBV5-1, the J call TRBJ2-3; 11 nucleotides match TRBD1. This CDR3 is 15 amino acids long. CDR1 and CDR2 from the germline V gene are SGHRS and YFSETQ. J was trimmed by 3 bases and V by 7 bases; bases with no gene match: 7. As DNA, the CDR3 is TGCGCCAGCTACAAGGGACAGGGGGGTACAGATACGCAGTATTTT. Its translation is CASYKGQGGTDTQYF.

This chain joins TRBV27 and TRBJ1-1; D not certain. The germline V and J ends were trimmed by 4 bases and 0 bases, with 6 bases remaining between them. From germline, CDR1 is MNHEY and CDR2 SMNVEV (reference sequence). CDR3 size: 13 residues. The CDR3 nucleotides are TGTGCCAGCAGTTACAGATTGAACACTGAAGCTTTCTTT. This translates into CASSYRLNTEAFF.

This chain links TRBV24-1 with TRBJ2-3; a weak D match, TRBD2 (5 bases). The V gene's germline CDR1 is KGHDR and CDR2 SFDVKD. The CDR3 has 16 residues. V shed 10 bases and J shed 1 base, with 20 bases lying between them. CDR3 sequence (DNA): TGTGCCACGAGCGATGTAAGCGGTCTGGGCACAGATACGCAGTATTTT. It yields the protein CATSDVSGLGTDTQYF.

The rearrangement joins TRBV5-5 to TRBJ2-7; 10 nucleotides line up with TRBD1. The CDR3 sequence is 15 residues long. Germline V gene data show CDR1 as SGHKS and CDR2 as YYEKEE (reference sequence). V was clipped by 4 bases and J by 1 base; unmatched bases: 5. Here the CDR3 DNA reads TGTGCCAGCAGCCACGGACAGGGGGATTCCTACGAGCAGTACTTC. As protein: CASSHGQGDSYEQYF. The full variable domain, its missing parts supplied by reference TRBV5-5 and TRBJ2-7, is DAGVTQSPTHLIKTRGQQVTLRCSPISGHKSVSWYQQVLGQGPQFIFQYYEKEERGRGNFPDRFSARQFPNYSSELNVNALLLGDSALYLCASSHGQGDSYEQYFGPGTRLTVT.

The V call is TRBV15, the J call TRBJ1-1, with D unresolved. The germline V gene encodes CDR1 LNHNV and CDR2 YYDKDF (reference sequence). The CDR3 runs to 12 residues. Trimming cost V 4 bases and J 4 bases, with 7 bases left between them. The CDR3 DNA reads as TGTGCCACCAGCATATTTCGCACTGAAGCTTTCTTT. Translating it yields CATSIFRTEAFF.

This CDR3 reads CASRVQRMNTEAFF. CDR3 nucleotide sequence: TGCGCCAGCAGGGTACAGAGGATGAACACTGAAGCTTTCTTT. This rearrangement joins TRBV4-1 to TRBJ1-1; D is uncertain. The CDR3 totals 14 residues. Germline V gene sequence: CDR1 MGHRA, CDR2 YSYEKL. V gave up 6 bases and J gave up 0 bases, with 11 bases separating them.

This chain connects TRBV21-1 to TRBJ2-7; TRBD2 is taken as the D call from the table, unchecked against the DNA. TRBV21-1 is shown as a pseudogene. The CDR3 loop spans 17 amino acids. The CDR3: CASSKGLRGGPRYEQYF. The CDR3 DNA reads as TGTGCCAGCAGCAAAGGTTTGAGGGGAGGGCCTCGGTACGAGCAGTACTTC.

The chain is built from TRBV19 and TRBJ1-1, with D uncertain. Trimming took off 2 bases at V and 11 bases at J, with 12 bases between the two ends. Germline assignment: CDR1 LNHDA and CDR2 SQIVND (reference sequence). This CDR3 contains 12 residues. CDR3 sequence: CASSIKRAKAFF. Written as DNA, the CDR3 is TGTGCCAGTAGTATAAAGAGGGCGAAGGCTTTCTTT. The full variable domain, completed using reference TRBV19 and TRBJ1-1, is DGGITQSPKYLFRKEGQNVTLSCEQNLNHDAMYWYRQDPGQGLRLIYYSQIVNDFQKGDIAEGYSVSREKKESFPLTVTSAQKNPTAFYLCASSIKRAKAFFGQGTRLTVV.

The CDR3 spells CASSLAEGARWREQFF. CDR3 nucleotides: TGTGCCAGCAGCTTAGCCGAGGGGGCCCGTTGGCGTGAGCAGTTCTTC. The chain has TRBV7-8 and TRBJ2-1, with TRBD1 matching over 7 bases. Germline V gene sequence: CDR1 SGHVS, CDR2 FQNEAQ. Trimming took 0 bases from V and 9 from J; bases not matched to a gene: 11. The CDR3 is made up of 16 amino acids.

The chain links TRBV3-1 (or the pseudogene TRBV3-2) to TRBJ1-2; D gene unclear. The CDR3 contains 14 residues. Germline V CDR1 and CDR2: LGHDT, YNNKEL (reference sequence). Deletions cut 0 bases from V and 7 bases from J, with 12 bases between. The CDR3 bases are TGTGCCAGCAGCCAAGATGACCTTAAAGGTGGCTACACCTTC. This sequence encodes CASSQDDLKGGYTF.

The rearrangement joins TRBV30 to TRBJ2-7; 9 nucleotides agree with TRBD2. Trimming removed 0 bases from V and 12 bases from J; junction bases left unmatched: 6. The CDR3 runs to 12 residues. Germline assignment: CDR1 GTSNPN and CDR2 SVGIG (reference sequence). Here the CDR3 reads CAWSVLGREGYF. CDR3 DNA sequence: TGTGCCTGGAGTGTTTTGGGGCGGGAGGGGTACTTC. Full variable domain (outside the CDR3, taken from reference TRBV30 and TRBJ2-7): SQTIHQWPATLVQPVGSPLSLECTVEGTSNPNLYWYRQAAGRGLQLLFYSVGIGQISSEVPQNLSASRPQDRQFILSSKKLLLSDSGFYLCAWSVLGREGYFGPGTRLTVT.

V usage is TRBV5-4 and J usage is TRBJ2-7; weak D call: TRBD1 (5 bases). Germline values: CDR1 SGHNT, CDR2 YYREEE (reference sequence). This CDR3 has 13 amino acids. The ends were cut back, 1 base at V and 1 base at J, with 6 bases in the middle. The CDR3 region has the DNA TGTGCCAGCAGCTTGCAGGGATCCTACGAGCAGTACTTC. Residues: CASSLQGSYEQYF.

The CDR3 loop reads CASSYGGTNNQPQHF. The CDR3 bases are TGCGCCAGCAGCTATGGGGGAACAAACAATCAGCCCCAGCATTTT. The rearrangement uses TRBV5-1 and TRBJ1-5; the D gene is possibly TRBD1 (5 bases). Germline V gene data show CDR1 as SGHRS and CDR2 as YFSETQ. The V end lost 3 bases, the J end lost 3 bases, and 13 bases lay between the germline ends. This CDR3 comprises 15 residues.

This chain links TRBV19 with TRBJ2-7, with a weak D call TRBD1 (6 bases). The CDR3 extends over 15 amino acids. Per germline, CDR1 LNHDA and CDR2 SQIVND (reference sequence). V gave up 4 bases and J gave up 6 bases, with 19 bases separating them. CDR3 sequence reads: CASSNPGTRVGEQYF. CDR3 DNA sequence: TGTGCCAGTAGTAATCCCGGGACAAGGGTGGGCGAGCAGTACTTC.

The CDR3 nucleotides read TGTGCCAGCACGGGACTTAAGTTACGAGAGACCCAGTACTTC. It translates to CASTGLKLRETQYF. The gene calls are TRBV2 and TRBJ2-5; possible D gene TRBD2, 6 bases. V was cut by 7 bases and J by 4 bases, with 16 bases left in between. CDR1 is SNHLY and CDR2 is FYNNEI in the germline V gene. This CDR3 has 14 residues.

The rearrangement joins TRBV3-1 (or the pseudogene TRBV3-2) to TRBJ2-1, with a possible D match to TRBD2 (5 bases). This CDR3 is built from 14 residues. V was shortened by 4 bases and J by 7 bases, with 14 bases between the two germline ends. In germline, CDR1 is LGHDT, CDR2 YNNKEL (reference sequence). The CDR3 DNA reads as TGTGCCAGCAGCCTGAGAGGGAGAGTGAATGAGCAGTTCTTC. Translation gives CASSLRGRVNEQFF.

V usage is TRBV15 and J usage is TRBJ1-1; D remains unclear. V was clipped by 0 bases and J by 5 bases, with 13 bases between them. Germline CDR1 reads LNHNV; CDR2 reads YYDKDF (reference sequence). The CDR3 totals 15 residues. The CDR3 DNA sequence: TGTGCCACCAGCAGAGATAAGGGCAGGTCGACTGAAGCTTTCTTT. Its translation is CATSRDKGRSTEAFF.

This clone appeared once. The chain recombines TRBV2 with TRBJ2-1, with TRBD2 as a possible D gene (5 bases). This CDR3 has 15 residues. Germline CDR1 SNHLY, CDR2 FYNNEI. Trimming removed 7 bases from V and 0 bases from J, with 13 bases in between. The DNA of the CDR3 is TGTGCCAGCAAGGAGGCGTTACCCTCCTACAATGAGCAGTTCTTC. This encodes CASKEALPSYNEQFF.

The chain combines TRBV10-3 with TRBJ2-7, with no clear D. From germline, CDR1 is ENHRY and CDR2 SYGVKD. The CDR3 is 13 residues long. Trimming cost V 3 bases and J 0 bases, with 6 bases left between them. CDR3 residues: CAISEDASYEQYF. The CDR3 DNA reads TGTGCCATCAGTGAAGACGCCTCCTACGAGCAGTACTTC.

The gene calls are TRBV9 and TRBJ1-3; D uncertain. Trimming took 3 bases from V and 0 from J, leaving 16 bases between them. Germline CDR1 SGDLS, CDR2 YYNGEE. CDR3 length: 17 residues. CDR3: CASSAGVFPSSGNTIYF. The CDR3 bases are TGTGCCAGCAGCGCTGGGGTATTCCCGAGCTCTGGAAACACCATATATTTT.

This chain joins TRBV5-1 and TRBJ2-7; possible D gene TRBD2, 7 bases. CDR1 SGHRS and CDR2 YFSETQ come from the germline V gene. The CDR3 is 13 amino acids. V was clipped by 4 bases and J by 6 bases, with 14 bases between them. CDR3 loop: CASSLGGGLEQYF. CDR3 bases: TGCGCCAGCAGCCTGGGAGGGGGTCTCGAGCAGTACTTC.

The CDR3 here is CASSRTGGGYGYTF. In nucleotides, the CDR3 is TGTGCCAGCAGCCGGACAGGGGGCGGCTATGGCTACACCTTC. The chain employs TRBV4-2 and TRBJ1-2, with TRBD1 matching 11 bases. Germline CDR1 LGHNA, CDR2 YNFKEQ. V shed 4 bases and J 4 bases; nucleotides not matched to a gene: 2. The CDR3 is 14 amino acids.

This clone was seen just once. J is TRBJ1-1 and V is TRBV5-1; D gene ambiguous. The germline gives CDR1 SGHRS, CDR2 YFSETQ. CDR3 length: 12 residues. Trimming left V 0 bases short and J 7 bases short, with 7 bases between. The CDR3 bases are TGCGCCAGCAGCTTGGATGGTTATGAAGCTTTCTTT. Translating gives CASSLDGYEAFF.

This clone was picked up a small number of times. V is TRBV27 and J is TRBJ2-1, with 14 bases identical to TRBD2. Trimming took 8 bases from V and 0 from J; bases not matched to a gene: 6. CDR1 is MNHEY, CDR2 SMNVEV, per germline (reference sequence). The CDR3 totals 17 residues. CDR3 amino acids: CASAGLAGGTSYNEQFF. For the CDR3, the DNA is TGTGCCAGCGCCGGACTAGCGGGAGGCACCTCCTACAATGAGCAGTTCTTC.

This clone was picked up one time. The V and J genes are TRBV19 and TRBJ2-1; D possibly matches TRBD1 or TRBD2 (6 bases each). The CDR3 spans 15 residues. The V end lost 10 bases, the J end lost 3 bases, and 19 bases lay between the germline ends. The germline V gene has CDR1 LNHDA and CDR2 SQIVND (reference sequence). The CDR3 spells CATGGKGGVYNEQFF. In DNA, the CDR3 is TGTGCCACCGGAGGGAAGGGGGGCGTCTACAATGAGCAGTTCTTC.

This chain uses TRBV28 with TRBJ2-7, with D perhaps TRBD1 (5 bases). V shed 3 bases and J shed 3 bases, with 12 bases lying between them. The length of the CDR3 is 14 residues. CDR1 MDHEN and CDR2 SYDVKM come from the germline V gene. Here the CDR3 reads CASSFTGRVYEQYF. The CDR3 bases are TGTGCCAGCAGTTTTACAGGCAGGGTCTACGAGCAGTACTTC.

The CDR3 spells CAWSVRDNQPQHF. CDR3 sequence (DNA): TGTGCCTGGAGTGTACGGGACAATCAGCCCCAGCATTTT. The chain links TRBV30 to TRBJ1-5; D is undetermined. The length of the CDR3 is 13 residues. Germline loops: CDR1 GTSNPN, CDR2 SVGIG (reference sequence). V lost 0 bases to trimming and J lost 3 bases, with 6 bases between them.

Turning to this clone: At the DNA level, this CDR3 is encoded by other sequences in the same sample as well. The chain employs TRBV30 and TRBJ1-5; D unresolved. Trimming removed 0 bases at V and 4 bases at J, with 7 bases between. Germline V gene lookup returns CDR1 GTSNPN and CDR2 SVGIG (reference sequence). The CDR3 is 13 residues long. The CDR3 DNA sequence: TGTGCCTGGAGTGTACGTGGGAATCAGCCCCAGCATTTT. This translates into CAWSVRGNQPQHF.